This T cell receptor beta chain was found in a study of T-cell reconstitution after alpha-beta-depleted transplantation in children. The table lists this clonotype with a few counts. Germline-derived CDR1 and CDR2 are LGHNA and YSLEER. The CDR3 sequence is 14 residues long. V dropped 1 base and J dropped 3 bases, with 9 bases sitting between them. Unique molecular identifiers were used to barcode this TCRbeta library. TCRdb redid the calling of the PCR reads with MiXCR, one entry per CDR3 protein. The sample includes about 460,000 distinct CDR3 sequences, around 12% seen only once; the top ten take 4.5% to 6%.

This sequence was found in a human donor who donated a stem cell graft to a child with combined immunodeficiency. Material: PBMCs from the stem cell graft donor, obtained from the stem cell graft. The chain couples TRBV4-3 to TRBJ1-2, with D perhaps TRBD1 (5 bases). The CDR3 loop reads CASSQGGEDYGYTF. CDR3 DNA sequence: TGCGCCAGCAGCCAAGGAGGGGAGGACTATGGCTACACCTTC.